The 2 T cell receptor beta chains presented below share a single source sample, sequenced in a study of T-cell memory formation after mild COVID-19. TCRdb reanalysed the 5' RACE reads using MiXCR and keeps one entry per CDR3 protein. The table lists approximately 300,000 distinct CDR3 sequences, more than 15% of them singletons. Sequenced material: PBMCs or a T cell subset sorted from them (not recorded which). All receptors come from a man aged 18 to 29 who had mild COVID-19 (a few samples of this study predate the infection). Cell type and time point are not known.

This clonotype was found many times. The J gene is TRBJ2-5, the V gene TRBV7-9, with 9 bases that match TRBD1. J was trimmed by 3 bases and V by 5 bases; bases with no gene match: 7. This CDR3 comprises 15 residues. CDR1 and CDR2 from the germline V gene are SEHNR and FQNEAQ (reference sequence). CDR3: CASSDTRTGEETQYF. The CDR3 DNA is TGTGCCAGCAGCGATACGAGGACAGGGGAAGAGACCCAGTACTTC.

In this sample, this clonotype turned up a few times. V usage is TRBV10-3 and J usage is TRBJ1-6; the match to TRBD1 covers 8 bases. This CDR3 has 14 residues. The J segment lost 6 bases and the V segment lost 6 bases, leaving 4 bases of the junction unmatched. Germline V gene sequence: CDR1 ENHRY, CDR2 SYGVKD. This chain's CDR3 is CAIRSGQGNSPLHF. Here the CDR3 DNA reads TGTGCCATCAGAAGCGGACAGGGTAATTCACCCCTCCACTTT.